Each of the 25 T cell receptor beta chains below was sequenced from the same sample in a study of shared T cell receptors in the human thymus. Generated by immunoSEQ multiplex PCR, the TCRdb table keeps only in-frame clones and is missing some. The profile shows 550,000 to 800,000 clones, 70% to 90% of them singletons. In addition, the sample was reused for a study of human thymus T cells.

Input material: thymocytes. The receptor source for this set is a girl in the first two years of life with a congenital heart defect.

This chain uses TRBV5-1 with TRBJ2-6; a weak D match, TRBD1 (6 bases). Germline assignment: CDR1 SGHRS and CDR2 YFSETQ. V was shortened by 4 bases and J by 0 bases, with 20 bases between the two germline ends. CDR3 length equals 19 residues. The chain's CDR3 is CASSTGSTGNLSGANVLTF. CDR3 sequence (DNA): TGCGCCAGCAGCACTGGATCGACAGGAAATCTCTCTGGGGCCAACGTCCTGACTTTC.

This rearrangement joins TRBV7-9 to TRBJ1-1; no clear D. V dropped 2 bases and J dropped 6 bases, with 10 bases sitting between them. This CDR3 has 13 residues. Germline V CDR1 and CDR2: SEHNR, FQNEAQ (reference sequence). The CDR3 sequence is CASSLRSRAEAFF. The CDR3 coding sequence is TGTGCCAGCAGCTTAAGGTCCCGGGCTGAAGCTTTCTTT.

This clone was picked up one time. The chain employs TRBV29-1 and TRBJ1-1; the D is unclear. Trimming pared 3 bases from V and 4 bases from J, leaving 12 bases between. The germline V gene encodes CDR1 SQVTM and CDR2 ANQGSEA. The CDR3 loop spans 13 amino acids. The CDR3 region is CSVDVPGITEAFF. Here the CDR3 DNA reads TGCAGCGTTGACGTTCCGGGGATCACTGAAGCTTTCTTT.

The chain couples TRBV30 to TRBJ1-1; 9 bases line up with TRBD1. The CDR3 length is 15 residues. Germline loops: CDR1 GTSNPN, CDR2 SVGIG (reference sequence). Trimming cost V 4 bases and J 4 bases; bases outside gene matches: 10. This CDR3 reads CAWTVGQGGSTEAFF. The CDR3 DNA sequence: TGTGCCTGGACAGTGGGACAGGGCGGGAGCACTGAAGCTTTCTTT.

The rearrangement uses TRBV2 and TRBJ1-3, with 7 bases identical to TRBD1. CDR3 size: 16 residues. The junction had 10 bases not matched to a gene; V was cut back by 4 bases and J by 4 bases. The V gene's germline CDR1 is SNHLY and CDR2 FYNNEI. In DNA form, the CDR3 reads TGTGCCAGCAGTGTCAAAAGGGGGCTAACAGGAAACACCATATATTTT. Translation gives CASSVKRGLTGNTIYF. Together with reference TRBV2 and TRBJ1-3, the CDR3 gives the full variable domain: EPEVTQTPSHQVTQMGQEVILRCVPISNHLYFYWYRQILGQKVEFLVSFYNNEISEKSEIFDDQFSVERPDGSNFTLKIRSTKLEDSAMYFCASSVKRGLTGNTIYFGEGSWLTVV.

This clone was seen a few times. The genes are TRBV19 and TRBJ2-6; TRBD1 aligns across 9 bases. This CDR3 contains 18 residues. CDR1 and CDR2 (germline): LNHDA, SQIVND (reference sequence). With 5 bases clipped from V and 0 bases from J, the junction kept 8 bases outside the gene matches. The CDR3 coding sequence is TGTGCCAGTAGTGTACAGGGGGCCGCCTTCTCTGGGGCCAACGTCCTGACTTTC. Its translation: CASSVQGAAFSGANVLTF.

The V gene is TRBV9, the J gene TRBJ2-5, with TRBD1 as a possible D gene (6 bases). The V end lost 4 bases, the J end lost 2 bases, and 12 bases lay between the germline ends. The length of the CDR3 is 14 residues. The germline CDR1 and CDR2 sequences are SGDLS and YYNGEE. This chain's CDR3 is CASSPRDTQETQYF. In DNA, the CDR3 is TGTGCCAGCAGCCCCCGGGACACACAAGAGACCCAGTACTTC.

CDR3 bases: TGTGCCAGTAGCACCAGTGCCGGGACAGGCCAAGAGACCCAGTACTTC. The encoded protein is CASSTSAGTGQETQYF. This chain joins TRBV19 and TRBJ2-5, with 8 bases that match TRBD1. With 6 bases clipped from V and 1 base from J, the junction kept 10 bases outside the gene matches. Germline CDR1 LNHDA, CDR2 SQIVND (reference sequence). The CDR3 spans 16 residues.

This clone was observed a few times. CDR3 protein: CASSIQPSPRETQYF. In DNA form, the CDR3 reads TGTGCCAGCAGCATACAGCCAAGCCCCCGGGAGACCCAGTACTTC. The V call is TRBV9, the J call TRBJ2-5; no clear D gene. CDR3 length: 15 residues. Germline assignment: CDR1 SGDLS and CDR2 YYNGEE. The germline V and J ends were trimmed by 4 bases and 5 bases, with 18 bases remaining between them.

A few counts support this clone. The genes are TRBV28 and TRBJ2-3; D might be TRBD2 (5 bases). V lost 2 bases and J lost 1, with 16 bases in between. Per the germline V gene, CDR1 is MDHEN and CDR2 is SYDVKM. The length of the CDR3 is 17 residues. CDR3 sequence: CASSLPRTVSRTDTQYF. CDR3 sequence (DNA): TGTGCCAGCAGTTTACCCCGGACTGTTTCCCGCACAGATACGCAGTATTTT.

The chain carries TRBV7-6 and TRBJ2-7; perhaps TRBD1 as D (5 bases). Near its end, the DNA agrees better with TRBJ2-5, so the J call may be wrong. The CDR3 is 12 residues long. Looked up from germline, CDR1 is SGHVS and CDR2 is FNYEAQ. The chain's CDR3 is CASAPGRETQYF. The CDR3 region has the DNA TGTGCCAGCGCGCCAGGGCGAGAGACCCAGTACTTC.

V usage is TRBV27 and J usage is TRBJ1-1, with TRBD1 matching over 7 bases. Germline lookup yields CDR1 MNHEY and CDR2 SMNVEV (reference sequence). The CDR3 totals 12 residues. The J segment lost 10 bases and the V segment lost 5 bases, leaving 7 bases of the junction unmatched. The CDR3: CASSARQGSAFF. CDR3 coding DNA: TGTGCCAGCAGTGCCCGACAGGGTTCAGCTTTCTTT.

The chain combines TRBV11-2 with TRBJ1-4; 8 nucleotides match TRBD1. The V gene's germline CDR1 is SGHAT and CDR2 FQNNGV. With 4 bases clipped from V and 5 bases from J, the junction kept 9 bases outside the gene matches. CDR3 length equals 16 residues. The CDR3, as DNA: TGTGCCAGCAGCTCCCGCGGGGGACAGGAGAATGAAAAACTGTTTTTT. This encodes CASSSRGGQENEKLFF.

This clone showed up just a few times. The V and J genes are TRBV5-4 and TRBJ2-5; D is undetermined. V lost 3 bases and J 3 bases, leaving 9 bases between the germline ends. There are 13 residues in the CDR3. In germline, CDR1 is SGHNT, CDR2 YYREEE (reference sequence). CDR3 bases: TGTGCCAGCAGCTGTTACACCGAAGAGACCCAGTACTTC. This sequence encodes CASSCYTEETQYF.

This sequence joins TRBV5-6 and TRBJ2-7; 8 bases are shared with TRBD2. Unmatched junction bases numbered 9, after V lost 3 bases and J lost 4 bases. CDR1 is SGHDT and CDR2 is YYEEEE in the germline V gene. The CDR3 has 15 amino acids. The CDR3 bases are TGTGCCAGCAGCTACCGGGAGGGTTTGGGGTACGAGCAGTACTTC. This codes for CASSYREGLGYEQYF.

The chain recombines TRBV27 with TRBJ2-7, with 8 bases aligning to TRBD1. This CDR3 is built from 16 residues. Losses at the gene ends were 0 bases for V and 8 bases for J; bases not matched to a gene: 12. Germline assignment: CDR1 MNHEY and CDR2 SMNVEV (reference sequence). CDR3 coding DNA: TGTGCCAGCAGTTTATCCTCCTCTAACGGACAGGGAAAGCAGTACTTC. Amino acids: CASSLSSSNGQGKQYF.

This clone was counted a single time. The rearrangement uses TRBV28 and TRBJ1-1, with D maybe TRBD1 (6 bases). The germline gives CDR1 MDHEN, CDR2 SYDVKM. The CDR3 spans 12 residues. V was shortened by 8 bases and J by 11 bases, with 18 bases between the two germline ends. DNA of the CDR3: TGTGCCAGCCGGGGGGCGGTGTGTGCGGCTTTCTTT. It is translated as CASRGAVCAAFF.

The CDR3: CASTDDSYGESNYGYTF. Written as DNA, the CDR3 is TGCGCCAGCACCGACGATTCATATGGAGAGAGCAACTATGGCTACACCTTC. This chain links TRBV4-3 with TRBJ1-2, with D unresolved. The length of the CDR3 is 17 residues. V shed 7 bases and J shed 2 bases, with 23 bases lying between them. Germline-derived CDR1 and CDR2 are LGHNA and YSLEER.

The chain recombines TRBV19 with TRBJ2-7; 11 positions agree with TRBD1. The CDR3 loop spans 15 amino acids. CDR1 is LNHDA, CDR2 SQIVND, per germline (reference sequence). V shed 3 bases, J shed 5 bases, and the junction held 6 bases outside the gene matches. The CDR3 nucleotides read TGTGCCAGTAGTATGCGTTGGACAGGGGGCGACGAGCAGTACTTC. It translates to CASSMRWTGGDEQYF.

The rearrangement joins TRBV7-8 to TRBJ2-1, with D hard to call. The CDR3 spans 14 residues. CDR1 is SGHVS, CDR2 FQNEAQ, per germline. Trimming took 3 bases from V and 0 from J, leaving 6 bases between them. The CDR3 is CASSFKHSYNEQFF. The CDR3 DNA sequence: TGTGCCAGCAGCTTCAAGCACTCCTACAATGAGCAGTTCTTC.

This chain joins TRBV4-2 and TRBJ1-5, with D possibly matching TRBD1 (6 bases). The CDR3 runs to 15 residues. Germline V gene sequence: CDR1 LGHNA, CDR2 YNFKEQ. V was cut by 5 bases and J by 5 bases, with 16 bases left in between. The CDR3 sequence: CASSLGGGRDQPQHF. Written as DNA, the CDR3 is TGTGCCAGCAGCTTGGGGGGCGGGAGGGATCAGCCCCAGCATTTT.

The chain has TRBV5-1 and TRBJ2-1, with 12 bases matching TRBD2. Germline lookup yields CDR1 SGHRS and CDR2 YFSETQ. The CDR3 consists of 19 residues. The V and J ends lost 0 bases and 2 bases, in that order; junction bases with no gene match: 9. The CDR3 protein is CASSLVTSGGRSTYNEQFF. The CDR3 nucleotides read TGCGCCAGCAGCTTGGTGACTAGCGGGGGCCGATCTACCTACAATGAGCAGTTCTTC.

The CDR3 DNA is TGCGCCAGCAGCCAAGATTCTGAGGGGACAGACGAAAAACTGTTTTTT. Protein product: CASSQDSEGTDEKLFF. The chain uses TRBV4-1 and TRBJ1-4; 7 bases are shared with TRBD1. The ends lost 0 bases at V and 8 bases at J; junction bases unmatched: 9. Germline loops: CDR1 MGHRA, CDR2 YSYEKL. This CDR3 is 16 amino acids long.

V and J are TRBV6-5 and TRBJ1-2; perhaps TRBD1 as D (6 bases). The germline gives CDR1 MNHEY, CDR2 SVGAGI. The CDR3 sequence is 15 residues long. The V end was cut by 5 bases, the J end by 6 bases, with 19 bases between. The CDR3 region is CASSPISDRYNGYTF. CDR3 DNA sequence: TGTGCCAGCAGTCCTATTTCGGACAGATATAATGGCTACACCTTC.

The chain joins TRBV7-9 to TRBJ1-2, with TRBD1 as a possible D gene (5 bases). Germline loops: CDR1 SEHNR, CDR2 FQNEAQ (reference sequence). The ends were cut back, 5 bases at V and 7 bases at J, with 11 bases in the middle. This CDR3 has 12 amino acids. DNA for the CDR3: TGTGCCAGCAGCATCCAGGGTGTTGGCTACACCTTC. Encoded protein: CASSIQGVGYTF.